The 16 T cell receptor gamma chains reported below all come from one sample, sequenced in a study of γδ T cells in repeated Plasmodium falciparum infection. TCRdb fed the multiplex PCR reads to CATT. This sample has some 32,000 gamma-chain clones, with approximately 1.5% found just once. Flow sorting of PBMC yielded separate Vgamma9/Vdelta2+ and Vdelta2-negative gammadelta T cell populations for bulk repertoire analysis. Sequences were obtained from gamma-delta T cells from blood. The receptors derive from a pool of human donors (malaria-infected and uninfected, not separated).

The sample holds a few counts of this clone. This likely stems from a read error, as it lies one base from a far larger clone. The same CDR3 is also encoded by other DNA sequences in this sample. The chain carries TRGV8 and TRGJ1 or TRGJ2. Since TCRdb gives no J gene, matching the DNA to germline was used here to assign it. This CDR3 comprises 13 residues. CDR1 and CDR2 (germline): VENAVY, YDSYNSRV. The CDR3 loop reads CAPAPLKYYKKLF. The CDR3, as DNA: TGCGCCCCAGCCCCACTAAAATATTATAAGAAACTCTTT.

This clone showed up many times. This DNA translates differently at residue 13 from the TCRdb protein, which is that of a much larger clone; a read error is likely, and the protein shown is the DNA's own translation. The chain combines TRGV9 with TRGJP. Germline assignment: CDR1 GITISATS and CDR2 ISYDGTV (reference sequence). The CDR3 has 15 amino acids. The CDR3: CALWESELGKKIRVF. DNA for the CDR3: TGTGCCTTGTGGGAGTCAGAGTTGGGCAAAAAAATCAGGGTATTT.

This clone turned up a few times. A read error is the likely source, as a far larger clone sits one nucleotide away. The same CDR3 also results from other DNA sequences found in this sample. The rearrangement uses TRGV9 and TRGJP. TCRdb lists no J gene, so it was determined here by aligning the DNA to germline. Germline values: CDR1 GITISATS, CDR2 ISYDGTV (reference sequence). V shed 2 bases, J shed 7 bases, and the junction held 11 bases outside the gene matches. The CDR3 runs 18 residues. The CDR3 loop is CALWEGTPQELGKKIKVF. Written as DNA, the CDR3 is TGTGCCTTGTGGGAGGGCACCCCTCAGGAGTTGGGCAAAAAAATCAAGGTATTT.

This clone was recorded a few times. One base separates it from a far larger clone, so it is likely a read error. This specimen includes other DNA sequences encoding the same CDR3. The chain has TRGV4 and TRGJ1 or TRGJ2. Germline assignment: CDR1 EGSTGY and CDR2 YDSYTSSV. The CDR3 totals 14 residues. CDR3 amino acids: CATWAPVGGYKKLF. The CDR3 coding sequence is TGTGCCACCTGGGCCCCGGTCGGAGGCTATAAGAAGCTCTTT.

This clone was counted between two and nine times. The protein TCRdb lists belongs to a much larger clone and differs from this DNA's translation at residue 2, which points to a read error; the protein shown is made from the DNA. The rearrangement uses TRGV3 and TRGJ1 or TRGJ2. Since TCRdb gives no J gene, matching the DNA to germline was used here to assign it. This CDR3 region has 14 residues. Germline V gene lookup returns CDR1 VTNTFY and CDR2 YDVSTARD (reference sequence). CDR3 region: CTTWDSLYYYKKLF. CDR3 bases: TGTACCACCTGGGACAGCCTTTATTATTATAAGAAACTCTTT.

This clone was observed many times. This DNA's translation and the protein TCRdb lists, from a much larger clone, do not match at residue 9, likely due to a read error; the protein shown is translated from the DNA. V gene TRGV3 combines with J gene TRGJ1 or TRGJ2. The CDR3 is made up of 12 amino acids. Looked up from germline, CDR1 is VTNTFY and CDR2 is YDVSTARD (reference sequence). The CDR3 reads CATWDGPYRKLF. CDR3 coding DNA: TGTGCCACCTGGGACGGTCCCTATAGGAAACTCTTT.

In this sample, this clone turned up many times. V usage is TRGV3 and J usage is TRGJP2. V lost 3 bases to trimming and J lost 2 bases; unmatched junction nucleotides: 6. The V gene's germline CDR1 is VTNTFY and CDR2 YDVSTARD (reference sequence). The CDR3 runs 15 residues. The CDR3 DNA follows: TGTGCCACCTGGGACCCAGAGAGTAGTGATTGGATCAAGACGTTT. Translating gives CATWDPESSDWIKTF.

Note on this clone: A read error likely explains why the TCRdb protein, taken from a much larger clone, differs from this DNA's translation at residue 10; the protein shown is translated from the DNA. The V gene is TRGV9; the J gene was not called. The CDR3 consists of 13 residues. Per the germline V gene, CDR1 is GITISATS and CDR2 is ISYDGTV (reference sequence). CDR3 nucleotide sequence: TGTGCCTTGTGGGAGGTGCAGGGTATTAATAAACTCTTT. Translated, it gives CALWEVQGINKLF.

In this sample, this clone turned up many times. TCRdb shows a much larger clone's protein in place of this DNA's translation, and the two differ at residue 2, likely through a read error; the protein shown is translated from the DNA. The rearrangement uses TRGV9 and TRGJ1 or TRGJ2. TCRdb is silent on the J gene; assignment here came from matching the DNA to germline. CDR1 is GITISATS, CDR2 ISYDGTV, per germline (reference sequence). The length of the CDR3 is 13 residues. This CDR3 reads CTLWEVPKYKKLF. The CDR3 DNA reads as TGTACCTTGTGGGAGGTACCGAAATATAAGAAACTCTTT.

This clone was seen ten or more times. TCRdb shows a much larger clone's protein in place of this DNA's translation, and the two differ at residue 4, likely through a read error; the protein shown is translated from the DNA. This chain joins TRGV5 and TRGJ1 or TRGJ2. The CDR3 length is 10 residues. Trimming took 9 bases from V and 10 from J; bases not matched to a gene: 9. CDR1 is VINAFY and CDR2 is YDVSNSKD in the germline V gene. The CDR3 here is CATRGSKKLF. CDR3 DNA: TGTGCCACCAGGGGTTCCAAGAAACTCTTT.

This clone was observed at least ten times. The chain is built from TRGV4 and TRGJ1 or TRGJ2. This CDR3 region has 15 residues. Per the germline V gene, CDR1 is EGSTGY and CDR2 is YDSYTSSV. The V and J ends lost 4 bases and 4 bases, in that order; junction bases with no gene match: 13. CDR3 in DNA: TGTGCCACCTGGGACCGTCTCTCATCGTATTATAAGAAACTCTTT. It translates to CATWDRLSSYYKKLF.

This clone has a count of ten or more. The V gene is TRGV9, the J gene TRGJP1. V shed 2 bases, J shed 12 bases, and the junction held 3 bases outside the gene matches. CDR3 length: 11 amino acids. CDR1 and CDR2 from the germline V gene are GITISATS and ISYDGTV (reference sequence). The CDR3 here is CALWEGGFKIF. DNA of the CDR3: TGTGCCTTGTGGGAGGGAGGGTTCAAGATATTT.

This clone was counted ten times or more. This DNA's translation and the protein TCRdb lists, from a much larger clone, do not match at residue 5, likely due to a read error; the protein shown is translated from the DNA. The chain employs TRGV3 and TRGJ1 or TRGJ2. Germline values: CDR1 VTNTFY, CDR2 YDVSTARD (reference sequence). The CDR3 consists of 12 residues. Trimming at V came to 5 bases and at J to 3 bases, leaving 4 bases not matched to a gene. This CDR3 is CATWGIYYKKLF. The DNA of the CDR3 is TGTGCCACCTGGGGCATTTATTATAAGAAACTCTTT.

The sample holds many counts of this clone. This DNA's translation and the protein TCRdb lists, from a much larger clone, do not match at residue 5, likely due to a read error; the protein shown is translated from the DNA. The chain carries TRGV9 and TRGJ1 or TRGJ2. TCRdb offers no J gene call, so here the DNA was matched to germline to obtain one. Trimming at V came to 7 bases and at J to 11 bases, leaving 8 bases not matched to a gene. Germline lookup yields CDR1 GITISATS and CDR2 ISYDGTV (reference sequence). This CDR3 region has 10 residues. CDR3 sequence: CALCMIEKLF. CDR3 nucleotides: TGTGCCTTGTGTATGATAGAGAAACTCTTT.

This clone has at least ten counts. This DNA's translation and the protein TCRdb lists, from a much larger clone, do not match at residue 11, likely due to a read error; the protein shown is translated from the DNA. This chain connects TRGV9 to TRGJP. Assignment of the J gene here rests on matching the DNA to germline, because TCRdb gives none. CDR1 is GITISATS, CDR2 ISYDGTV, per germline (reference sequence). The CDR3 totals 16 residues. The CDR3 DNA reads as TGTGCCTTGTGGGAGGTAGGGGAGTTGGGCAGAAAAATCAAGGTATTT. Translated: CALWEVGELGRKIKVF.

As concerns this clone: Translating this DNA gives a protein that differs at residue 3 from the TCRdb one, which belongs to a much larger clone; a read error is likely, and the protein shown is this translation. The chain couples TRGV3 to TRGJ1 or TRGJ2. The germline CDR1 and CDR2 sequences are VTNTFY and YDVSTARD (reference sequence). The CDR3 length is 11 residues. CDR3 residues: CAIWDRPRKLF. CDR3 in DNA: TGTGCCATCTGGGACAGGCCAAGGAAACTCTTT.